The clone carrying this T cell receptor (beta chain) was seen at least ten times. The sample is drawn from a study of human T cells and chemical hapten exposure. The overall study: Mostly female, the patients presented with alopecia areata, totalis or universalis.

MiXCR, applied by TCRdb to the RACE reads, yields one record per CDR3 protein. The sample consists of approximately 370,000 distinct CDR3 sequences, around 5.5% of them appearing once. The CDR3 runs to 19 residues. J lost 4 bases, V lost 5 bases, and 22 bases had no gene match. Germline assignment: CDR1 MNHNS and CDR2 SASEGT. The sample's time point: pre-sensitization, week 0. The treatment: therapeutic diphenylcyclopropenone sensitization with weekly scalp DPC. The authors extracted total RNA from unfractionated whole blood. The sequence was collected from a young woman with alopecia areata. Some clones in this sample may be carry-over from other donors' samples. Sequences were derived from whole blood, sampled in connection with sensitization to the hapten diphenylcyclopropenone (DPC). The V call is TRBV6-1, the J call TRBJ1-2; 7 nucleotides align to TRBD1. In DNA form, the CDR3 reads TGTGCCAGCAGTCCCTATAGCTGGGAAGGGGGCGCCTCTTTCTATGGCTACACCTTC. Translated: CASSPYSWEGGASFYGYTF.